One T cell receptor beta chain is described in this entry. Germline CDR1 reads SGHNT; CDR2 reads YENEEA. The V end was cut by 5 bases, the J end by 1 base, with 15 bases between. The CDR3 is 16 amino acids. Profiling relied on immunoSEQ multiplex PCR, and the TCRdb table lists in-frame clones only, not all of them. The sample has more than 65,000 clones, approximately 84% seen once. The sample is drawn from a study of OX40 agonist ivuxolimab in advanced cancers. V gene TRBV11-3 combines with J gene TRBJ2-1; perhaps D is TRBD1 or TRBD2 (5 bases each). Sequencing used CD4+ or CD8+ T cells sorted from blood, obtained in a trial of the OX40 agonist ivuxolimab. This receptor was obtained from an adult with an advanced solid tumor such as melanoma, head and neck, liver or kidney cancer. The CDR3 DNA is TGTGCCAGCAGCCAGGCCGGGACCCCTTCCTACAATGAGCAGTTCTTC. As protein: CASSQAGTPSYNEQFF.